These T cell receptor beta chains were read from a single sample in a study of blood T cells in healthy people across ages. TCRdb passed the 5' RACE reads through MiXCR, listing each CDR3 protein once. The table has roughly 830,000 distinct CDR3 sequences, about 62% seen once; the top ten hold about a quarter. The sequenced material came from blood. The receptors originated from a man between 25 and 39 years old in good health. Each CDR3 is given with its conserved first and last residue. Each record gives: clone size, D gene, J gene, CDR3 length, V gene, CDR3 protein, CDR3 DNA. The D gene is left open where the match is weak. Clone size is stated in some rows and not others, as once, few, many or a class when expanded.

>NA|NA|TRBJ2-5|15|TRBV4-3
CASSQERKGSETQYF
TGCGCCAGCAGCCAAGAGAGGAAGGGGAGTGAGACCCAGTACTTC
>NA|NA|TRBJ2-2|14|TRBV7-3
CASSLTGLSGELFF
TGTGCCAGCAGCTTAACTGGACTTTCCGGGGAGCTGTTTTTT
>NA|NA|TRBJ2-7|13|TRBV2
CASTTDLTYEQYF
TGTGCCAGCACCACGGACCTCACTTACGAGCAGTACTTC
>NA|NA|TRBJ1-1|14|TRBV20-1
CSARAGHANTEAFF
TGCAGTGCTAGAGCGGGACACGCGAACACTGAAGCTTTCTTT
>NA|TRBD2|TRBJ2-1|13|TRBV14
CASSQVIGTTQFF
TGTGCCAGCAGCCAAGTAATTGGGACTACGCAGTTCTTC
>NA|NA|TRBJ2-7|16|TRBV7-9
CASSPGGGREHDEQYF
TGTGCCAGCAGCCCTGGGGGGGGCAGGGAACATGACGAGCAGTACTTC
>NA|TRBD1|TRBJ2-1|13|TRBV20-1
CSADRDSYNEQFF
TGCAGTGCTGACAGGGACTCCTACAATGAGCAGTTCTTC
>NA|TRBD1|TRBJ1-2|14|TRBV27
CASSARDRVRGYTF
TGTGCCAGCAGTGCTCGGGACAGGGTGAGAGGCTACACCTTC
>NA|NA|TRBJ2-7|14|TRBV20-1
CSARGLRTFHEQYF
TGCAGTGCTAGAGGACTCAGAACGTTTCACGAGCAGTACTTC
>NA|TRBD1|TRBJ2-7|15|TRBV5-1
CASSDWTGKTYEQYF
TGCGCCAGCAGCGATTGGACAGGTAAAACCTACGAGCAGTACTTC
>few|NA|TRBJ2-7|15|TRBV28
CASSFASLSSYEQYF
TGTGCCAGCAGTTTTGCGTCGCTTAGCTCCTACGAGCAGTACTTC
>few|TRBD2|TRBJ2-3|17|TRBV4-3
CASSPDIAGGGTDTQYF
TGCGCCAGCAGCCCGGATATAGCGGGGGGGGGCACAGATACGCAGTATTTT
>NA|TRBD1|TRBJ2-1|17|TRBV10-3
CATFNEQGVTPYNEQFF
TGTGCCACCTTCAACGAACAGGGGGTAACCCCCTACAATGAGCAGTTCTTC
>NA|NA|TRBJ2-7|12|TRBV10-3
CAISELTGEQYF
TGTGCCATCAGTGAGTTAACAGGCGAGCAGTACTTC
>once|TRBD1|TRBJ1-6|16|TRBV9
CASSVGQGAENSPLHF
TGTGCCAGCAGCGTAGGACAGGGGGCTGAGAATTCACCCCTCCACTTT
>NA|TRBD1|TRBJ2-1|14|TRBV12-3/TRBV12-4
CASSRQGAWNEQFF
TGTGCCAGCAGCCGACAGGGGGCTTGGAATGAGCAGTTCTTC
>few|TRBD2|TRBJ2-5|15|TRBV28
CASRAGTSDQETQYF
TGTGCCAGCAGAGCCGGGACTAGCGACCAAGAGACCCAGTACTTC
>NA|NA|TRBJ2-3|12|TRBV20-1
CSARAPANTQYF
TGCAGTGCAAGGGCCCCGGCGAATACGCAGTATTTT
>few|NA|TRBJ2-5|16|TRBV7-8
CASKEVGADPQETQYF
TGTGCCAGCAAAGAAGTCGGGGCAGACCCTCAAGAGACCCAGTACTTC
>NA|TRBD1|TRBJ1-2|17|TRBV4-3
CTSSQTGTGVANYGYTF
TGCACCAGCAGCCAGACCGGGACAGGGGTCGCCAACTATGGCTACACCTTC
>NA|NA|TRBJ2-5|14|TRBV6-1
CASTRTRETETQYF
TGTGCCAGCACCCGAACCAGGGAGACAGAGACCCAGTACTTC
>NA|NA|TRBJ2-1|17|TRBV13
CASSHAATGGSYNEQFF
TGTGCCAGCAGCCACGCTGCTACCGGGGGCTCCTACAATGAGCAGTTCTTC
>NA|NA|TRBJ2-5|14|TRBV6-5
CASSSTRPWETQYF
TGTGCCAGCAGTTCCACCCGTCCCTGGGAGACCCAGTACTTC
>NA|TRBD1|TRBJ1-4|16|TRBV25-1
CASSEQGQGTNEKLFF
TGTGCCAGCAGTGAACAGGGACAGGGAACTAATGAAAAACTGTTTTTT
>NA|NA|TRBJ1-5|11|TRBV12-3/TRBV12-4
CASSNNQPQHF
TGTGCCAGCAGCAATAATCAGCCCCAGCATTTT